This TCR beta chain came from a study of blood T cells in healthy people across ages. V was clipped by 3 bases and J by 3 bases, with 12 bases between them. Germline V gives CDR1 SGHRS, CDR2 YFSETQ. The CDR3 has 14 amino acids. At least 7 million PBMCs were isolated per sample. A second PCR, run for roughly 7 to 12 cycles, used a sample-barcoded 5' primer plus a J-beta primer mix. TCRdb analysed the 5' RACE reads with MiXCR anew, one entry per CDR3 protein. Altogether about 1,400,000 distinct CDR3 sequences are present, 59% being singletons, with the ten largest covering about 6.3%. This rearrangement joins TRBV5-1 to TRBJ2-5, with D possibly called TRBD1 or TRBD2 (5 bases each). Material for sequencing was blood. The origin of this receptor is a man between 18 and 29 years old in good health. CDR3 in amino acids: CASSYGLGEETQYF. In DNA, the CDR3 is TGCGCCAGCAGCTATGGCTTGGGGGAAGAGACCCAGTACTTC.